This TCR beta chain was profiled in a study of blood T cell repertoires in COVID-19 (dated by TCRdb to about 2020). Turning to the overall study: Samples covering the acute and convalescent phases of COVID-19 were provided by collaborators in the United States, Italy and Spain. Where available, HLA class I and class II types were taken from metadata supplied by the sample provider and were not determined by assay-based typing. The prospective study material was composed of cDNA or gDNA derived from T cells, B-cell-depleted T cells, or PBMCs. The repertoires were released in a freely available public database intended as a resource for research on the immune response to SARS-CoV-2. Samples were obtained from the ongoing ImmuneRACE study (first 160 participants) and from 950 to 1,500 subjects provided by 6 global collaborators. Deeply sampled blood TCRbeta repertoires from subjects exposed to, actively infected with, or recovered from COVID-19 were included in the dataset. Sample metadata almost always included a de-identified subject ID, COVID-19 status, age in years and sex.

Whole blood was collected in K2EDTA tubes by collaborating institutions according to the institutions' own protocols. Collaborator samples were shipped for TCRbeta analysis as frozen whole blood, isolated PBMCs, or DNA extracted from either sample type. Notes on this clone: The antigen it binds to is not known. No quality values exist for individual bases; no much larger clone is one base distant.

TCRbeta CDR3 regions were amplified from genomic DNA by means of the immunoSEQ Assay, a bias-controlled multiplex PCR. Per the source publication's procedure: The number of nucleated cells in each sample was estimated from the amplification of reference gene primers within the assay. Sequence reads were collapsed and filtered to measure the absolute abundance of every unique TCRbeta CDR3 rearrangement. For each sample, productive Simpson clonality was calculated by taking the square root of Simpson's diversity index across productive rearrangements. This immuneACCESS table, as held by TCRdb, lists in-frame sequences with V and J called but not all clones. Of the missing ones, under half trace to an unresolved V gene in checked studies; the others have no known cause. V, J and clone size are taken as reported in that table, and D and trimming were inferred from the DNA itself. A total of approximately 120,000 clones appear in this sample, around nine tenths of them only once. Approximately 1.5% of the sample is taken by the ten largest.

What the authors observed across the whole study: Clinical and demographic metadata were provided uncurated, with the amount varying by source and participant.

Relative to germline, V is missing 0 bases and J is missing 3 bases, with 2 bases of the junction outside any gene match. Counted from cysteine to phenylalanine, this CDR3 has 14 amino acids. Only CDR3 DNA remains: 42 bases, in frame from the first base. Per the germline V gene (reference sequence), LGHDT is the CDR1 and YNNKEL is the CDR2. The source material was peripheral blood. This receptor was identified in a human donor in a cohort sampled during active COVID-19. Recombination linked TRBV3-1 (or the pseudogene TRBV3-2) to TRBJ2-7; 7 bases in between match TRBD1. CDR3 sequence: CASSQEGQNYEQYF. At the DNA level, the sequence is TGTGCCAGCAGCCAAGAGGGACAGAACTACGAGCAGTACTTC.